This T cell receptor (beta chain) was sequenced for a study of spatial heterogeneity in lung cancer. TCRdb itself ran the 5' RACE reads through MiXCR, one entry per CDR3 protein. Seen here are fewer than 55,000 distinct CDR3 sequences, roughly 7.6% observed once, and the top ten hold about 13%. Time point given: sample taken at primary tumor resection. The study sequenced unsorted whole RNA from tumor, nontumor lung or frozen PBMC. This clonotype was seen more than once but under ten times. With 7 bases removed from V and 1 base from J, the gap between germline ends came to 10 bases. The CDR3 length is 14 residues. Germline V gene data show CDR1 as MNHEY and CDR2 as SVGAGI.

The rearrangement links TRBV6-5 to TRBJ2-2; D perhaps matches TRBD2 (5 bases). This sequence was found in a female donor with early-stage non-small cell lung cancer. Sequencing used PBMCs, obtained at surgery. The CDR3 coding sequence is TGTGCCAGCACCACCGGAGGGAACACCGGGGAGCTGTTTTTT. Its translation is CASTTGGNTGELFF.